Described below is a single T cell receptor (beta chain) sequence and its context. Its antigen has not been determined. No much larger clone exists at a distance of one base, and base qualities are not known. The data stem from a study of cytomegalovirus exposure and HLA in healthy donors (dated by TCRdb to between 2016 and 2019). Background for the entire study: An earlier analysis of several hundred of the donors reported approximately 290 Gb of sequence data and around 120 million unique TCR beta sequences from approximately 180 million T cells. Across approximately 420 genotyped donors of the cohort, an average of approximately 240,000 unique TCR beta nucleotide sequences per donor were sequenced, and approximately 17% of those sequences were non-productive. The study was designed to test whether signatures of past pathogen exposure could be identified by cataloging public T cell receptors. The T cell repertoires of 666 subjects were profiled by immunosequencing and related to cytomegalovirus serostatus. Genome-wide SNP genotypes for about 65% of the roughly 670 donors were used in a later genetic analysis, which treated that subset as a discovery cohort. An early release covering roughly 640 HLA-typed donors comprised around 300 gigabases of sequencing data and tens of millions of unique TCR sequences. To predict cytomegalovirus infection status, the study combined high-throughput TCR immunosequencing, statistical association of individual TCRs with disease status, and machine learning. Both class I and class II loci were covered by HLA typing, at four-digit resolution. A later analysis re-examined previously published TCR beta repertoires from just over 650 donors and added high-resolution HLA genotyping to investigate patterns of TCR occurrence. Of the 300 to 450 genotyped donors, 81% fell in the genetic ancestry cluster associated with self-reported Caucasian donors. All discovery cohort repertoires had been generated using a single sequencing platform. The number of donors typed differed by locus, with roughly 629-640 for A, B, C, DRB1 and DQB1, roughly 550 for DQA1, over 600 for DPA1, and roughly 450 for DPB1. Besides the first cohort of 666 subjects, a separate validation cohort made up of 120 or so different subjects was used. The later analysis used no new phenotypic data to find candidate immune exposures, relying instead on TCR beta sequences and their occurrence across donors. Because of strong linkage in the cohort, a handful of DR-DQ haplotypes were treated as single units for association and clustering. Donor age, sex, ethnicity and CMV serostatus were compiled alongside the repertoire data. To decide whether each TCR beta V gene segment behaved as functional or pseudogenic, an earlier analysis of over 500 of the donors relied on high-throughput TCR beta sequencing. Findings and caveats that apply to the study as a whole: When HLA alleles, especially DR and DQ, strongly co-occurred, TCR associations were difficult to assign to individual alleles. Most TCR sequences were observed very rarely across donors, whereas some public TCRs were present in many individuals. Broadly in line with IMGT annotations, most TCR beta V segments showed up in productive rearrangements about 90% or about 30% of the time in an earlier analysis of several hundred of the donors. In a later analysis, several top co-occurrence clusters were reported to appear linked to parvovirus B19, influenza, CMV and Epstein-Barr virus. According to a later analysis, TCR association rates differed among HLA loci, with DRB1 alleles showing the most associated TCRs and HLA-C alleles showing the fewest. Because counts were too low, seventeen rarely observed V segments, including chromosome 9 orphons, were left out of the earlier analysis of 587 of the donors. The classifier was reported to diagnose cytomegalovirus status with high specificity and sensitivity in both the original and validation cohorts. Roughly uniform sequencing depth across donors was assumed in presence/absence analyses, although this assumption may not hold. Correlated functional status among segregating V segments might reflect linkage disequilibrium, but an unknown experimental factor could not be ruled out. Three of the identified cytomegalovirus-associated TCR beta chains were confirmed in vitro to be specific for cytomegalovirus antigens. In a later analysis, 15,000 to 20,000 TCR beta sequences were associated with specific HLA alleles at a false discovery rate of 0.05. In a later analysis, most CMV-associated TCR beta chains were found to appear HLA-restricted, with HLA associations seemingly driven largely by CMV exposure. Compared with equally common non-associated chains, HLA-associated TCR beta chains in a later analysis were more clonally expanded and had lower generation probabilities. CMV serostatus was the only immune exposure information available for the cohort. A later genetic analysis associated a missense DCLRE1C variant with V-gene and J-gene trimming of TCR beta chains, and an independent cohort replicated the association. A cluster of highly shared sequence variants was judged likely to represent a technical artifact of the sequencing pipeline. A total of roughly 160 TCR beta chains were listed by the study as associated with cytomegalovirus. According to a later genetic analysis, donors in an Asian-associated ancestry cluster had fewer N-insertions in productive TCRs than the approximately 700-donor mean. A further reported finding was that TCR beta sequences accurately predicted the HLA-A and HLA-B alleles for most subjects in the first cohort. In this cohort, only TCR beta chains were sequenced, and detectable features were limited by the absence of alpha or paired-chain data. The authors suggested that the approach could potentially be generalized to other disease states and immunological phenotypes. Some IMGT-functional V segments, including TRBV6-2 and TRBV6-3, could not be told apart with the 87-base-pair reads, so those segments were excluded. Because HLA typing was unavailable for some donors at each locus, only the typed subset was used in association tests.

Receptor libraries were prepared by the immunoSEQ multiplex PCR assay. The multiplex PCR relied on a mix of 60 forward primers for TCR Vbeta segments and 13 reverse primers for TCR Jbeta segments. Amplification of the CDR3 region of rearranged TCR beta genes was performed with a multiplex PCR assay on genomic DNA. On the Illumina HiSeq System, the amplified TCR beta libraries were sequenced as 87-base-pair reads. On the study's bioinformatics: A later analysis counted approximately 74 million unique TCR beta chains across the roughly 700 repertoires, and 10 million to 11 million of these chains were shared by at least two donors. A nearest-neighbor algorithm error-corrected the raw reads and collapsed the reads into unique sequences, merging closely related sequences to remove PCR and sequencing errors. To assign V, D and J gene segments, CDR3 sequences were aligned to IMGT reference sequences. For a sequence to be retained, a match of at least six nucleotides was required to both a V gene segment and a J gene segment. Rearrangements were classified as productive when the CDR3 lacked stop codons and remained in frame with V and J, and all other rearrangements were classified as non-productive. Following IMGT convention, CDR3 was defined as the stretch from the second conserved V-encoded cysteine up to the conserved J-encoded phenylalanine. Sequences without an unambiguous match to a single V gene segment were excluded from the earlier analysis of approximately 560 of the donors. In an earlier analysis of several hundred of the donors, a V segment was called functional when productive rearrangements were above 56.7%, and segregating when the standard deviation between donors exceeded 5%. A statistical classification framework was built for diagnosing cytomegalovirus status from the catalog of TCR beta chain sequences. In a later analysis, V and J genes were assigned by comparing TCR nucleotide sequences against IMGT/GENE-DB human TR gene sequences. In a later analysis, CDR3 sequences and most-parsimonious VDJ recombination scenarios were assigned using the TCRdist pipeline. A later analysis defined each TCR beta chain by its CDR3 amino acid sequence plus V-gene family, and excluded reads lacking a unique V-gene family. A later analysis removed nearly 600 highly shared, low-generation-probability nucleotide sequences to deal with suspected cross-contamination and a sequencing artifact. In a later analysis, a clonal expansion index for each public chain was calculated from normalized within-repertoire ranks of inferred template counts. In a later analysis, generation probabilities were computed with a VDJ recombination model fitted to out-of-frame rearrangements, and the resulting probabilities were checked against IGoR. In a later analysis, hypergeometric tests were used to score TCR-TCR, TCR-HLA and TCR-CMV co-occurrence, with a repertoire-size bias correction applied to TCR pairs. In a later analysis, false discovery rates were estimated by permuting HLA or CMV assignments 20 times. A later analysis grouped co-occurring TCRs with DBSCAN, adding TCRdist sequence similarity when clustering within HLA-allele-positive subsets. Repertoires with fewer than 30,000 or more than 120,000 public chains, plus five repertoires with anomalous nucleotide sharing, were excluded from co-occurrence clustering. In its TCRdb copy, this immuneACCESS table keeps in-frame sequences only and misses some clones. Where compared with another copy, unresolved V genes explain less than half of these, and the others have no known cause. Clonal size and the V and J genes are those of that table, whereas D and trimming came from the DNA. This sample comprises roughly 87,000 clones, about 85% of them detected only once. Around 15% of the sample rests with the top ten.

The cohort comprised under 700 healthy bone marrow donors. All cohort members were sampled while nominally healthy, although unrecorded immune exposures were likely present. The donor was CMV seropositive and was included in the group of 289 seropositive cohort members. Every donor gave a peripheral blood sample, and the peripheral blood mononuclear cells from that sample were used for TCR beta sequencing. The Qiagen DNeasy Blood Extraction Kit was used to extract genomic DNA from the blood cell samples. Reading the germline V gene (reference sequence) gives CDR1 GTSNPN and CDR2 SVGIG. Trimming takes 0 bases from V and 5 bases from J, and the germline ends sit 8 bases apart. CDR3 length: 13 amino acids, cysteine to phenylalanine. Of all the DNA, just the CDR3 is kept, 39 bases in frame from base 1.

Material for sequencing was PBMCs. This chain is built from TRBV30 and TRBJ2-1; TRBD2 could be the D gene, as 7 bases match. This receptor was identified in a woman aged 40-49 years in good health and CMV-seropositive. DNA sequence: TGTGCCTGGAGTGTAGGGGGGGACAATGAGCAGTTCTTC. Protein translation: CAWSVGGDNEQFF. The reference TRBV30 and TRBJ2-1 proteins fill in what lies around the CDR3, so the full variable domain reads SQTIHQWPATLVQPVGSPLSLECTVEGTSNPNLYWYRQAAGRGLQLLFYSVGIGQISSEVPQNLSASRPQDRQFILSSKKLLLSDSGFYLCAWSVGGDNEQFFGPGTRLTVL.